This record covers a single T cell receptor (beta chain). Antigen specificity is unknown. This entry comes from a study of cytomegalovirus exposure and HLA in healthy donors. CDR1 is LNHDA, CDR2 SQIVND, per germline (reference sequence). This CDR3 region has 13 residues. V shed 5 bases and J shed 6 bases, with 14 bases lying between them. Study-wide findings and caveats: The authors enumerated over 150 TCR beta chains as linked to cytomegalovirus.

The primer mix had 60 Vbeta and 13 Jbeta primers. TCRdb's copy holds only in-frame clones and misses some; the assay was immunoSEQ multiplex PCR. The sample yields under 150,000 clones, about 85% seen once. Unrecorded immune exposures were likely, despite nominal health at sampling. The clonotype comes from a boy younger than 18 in good health and CMV-seronegative. The chain employs TRBV19 and TRBJ2-7, with a weak D call TRBD1 (6 bases). Source material: PBMCs. CDR3 sequence reads: CASSETGWIEQYF. Here the CDR3 DNA reads TGTGCCAGTAGTGAAACAGGGTGGATCGAGCAGTACTTC.